One and the same sample provided the 20 T cell receptor beta chains below, sequenced in a study of cytomegalovirus exposure and HLA in healthy donors. PCR amplification relied on 60 Vbeta primers (plus 13 Jbeta primers). Repertoires were generated with immunoSEQ multiplex PCR, while TCRdb's copy carries only in-frame clones and drops some. The data contain about 70,000 clones, 86% of them seen just once; the ten biggest clones take up 1.5% to 2%. Sequencing was carried out using PBMCs. Receptors were obtained from a woman aged 30 to 39 in good health and CMV-seronegative.

This chain links TRBV9 with TRBJ2-3; 14 bases align to TRBD2. CDR3 length: 16 amino acids. V lost 4 bases, J lost 3 bases, and 4 bases stayed unmatched. CDR1 SGDLS and CDR2 YYNGEE come from the germline V gene. The CDR3 protein is CASSIRLAGGTDTQYF. DNA for the CDR3: TGTGCCAGCAGCATCCGACTAGCGGGAGGGACAGATACGCAGTATTTT.

The rearrangement links TRBV7-3 to TRBJ2-2; 14 bases map to TRBD2. The CDR3 length is 19 residues. Germline loops: CDR1 SGHTA, CDR2 FQGTGA. V dropped 5 bases and J dropped 3; count of bases not matched to a gene: 11. The chain's CDR3 is CASSPKGLAGVTDTGELFF. The CDR3, as DNA: TGTGCCAGCAGCCCGAAGGGACTAGCGGGAGTTACCGACACCGGGGAGCTGTTTTTT.

The V call is TRBV9, the J call TRBJ1-2, with D maybe TRBD1 (6 bases). This CDR3 spans 15 amino acids. V shed 2 bases and J shed 3 bases, with 14 bases lying between them. The V gene's germline CDR1 is SGDLS and CDR2 YYNGEE. The CDR3 coding sequence is TGTGCCAGCAGCGTGGGGGGGGCGAACGACTATGGCTACACCTTC. This encodes CASSVGGANDYGYTF.

The chain couples TRBV5-1 to TRBJ1-1; 7 nucleotides agree with TRBD1. The CDR3 extends over 16 amino acids. The V gene's germline CDR1 is SGHRS and CDR2 YFSETQ. The V segment lost 2 bases and the J segment 4 bases; nucleotides outside the gene matches: 11. The CDR3 reads CASSLGQAARGTEAFF. The CDR3 nucleotides read TGCGCCAGCAGCTTAGGACAGGCAGCACGGGGCACTGAAGCTTTCTTT. Drawing the rest from reference TRBV5-1 and TRBJ1-1, the complete variable domain is KAGVTQTPRYLIKTRGQQVTLSCSPISGHRSVSWYQQTPGQGLQFLFEYFSETQRNKGNFPGRFSGRQFSNSRSEMNVSTLELGDSALYLCASSLGQAARGTEAFFGQGTRLTVV.

The chain carries TRBV7-9 and TRBJ2-1; 7 bases map to TRBD2. V trimming: 1 base; J trimming: 9 bases; junction bases outside the gene matches: 6. Per germline, CDR1 SEHNR and CDR2 FQNEAQ (reference sequence). The CDR3 covers 14 residues. The DNA for the CDR3 is TGTGCCAGCAGCTTAGTTGGAGGGGAGGGTGAGCAGTTCTTC. It yields the protein CASSLVGGEGEQFF.

The genes are TRBV19 and TRBJ2-3; the match to TRBD2 covers 9 bases. Germline trimming cut 4 bases from V and 6 bases from J; bases unmatched to any gene: 5. The CDR3 has 14 amino acids. CDR1 and CDR2 (germline): LNHDA, SQIVND (reference sequence). As DNA, the CDR3 is TGTGCCAGTAGTAAGCGGGAGGATGGGGATACGCAGTATTTT. Translation gives CASSKREDGDTQYF.

CDR3 sequence: CASSLVGLAGEWRTDTQYF. CDR3 nucleotide sequence: TGTGCCAGCAGCTTGGTAGGACTAGCGGGAGAGTGGAGGACAGATACGCAGTATTTT. V gene TRBV5-4 combines with J gene TRBJ2-3, with 13 bases that match TRBD2. This CDR3 has 19 residues. The V and J ends lost 0 bases and 3 bases, in that order; junction bases with no gene match: 10. Germline loops: CDR1 SGHNT, CDR2 YYREEE (reference sequence).

The genes are TRBV30 and TRBJ2-5; 13 nucleotides line up with TRBD2. The J call could be wrong; TRBJ2-7 is a better fit for the DNA end. The CDR3 has 14 amino acids. Germline values: CDR1 GTSNPN, CDR2 SVGIG (reference sequence). CDR3 sequence: CAWELAGGPNEQYF. CDR3 nucleotides: TGTGCCTGGGAACTAGCGGGAGGGCCAAACGAGCAGTACTTC.

The V gene is TRBV9, the J gene TRBJ1-3; D remains unclear. This CDR3 contains 13 residues. The V gene's germline CDR1 is SGDLS and CDR2 YYNGEE. V was cut by 4 bases and J by 4 bases, with 9 bases left in between. The CDR3 bases are TGTGCCAGCAGCTTCGAGGAAGGAAACACCATATATTTT. Translating gives CASSFEEGNTIYF.

The rearrangement uses TRBV28 and TRBJ2-5, with 7 bases aligning to TRBD2. The CDR3 spans 15 residues. J was trimmed by 2 bases and V by 7 bases; bases with no gene match: 10. Germline lookup yields CDR1 MDHEN and CDR2 SYDVKM. The CDR3 DNA is TGTGCCAGCACCACACTGCTAGCGGTACAAGAGACCCAGTACTTC. It encodes CASTTLLAVQETQYF.

This sequence joins TRBV2 and TRBJ2-1, with D possibly TRBD2 on 5 matching bases. The germline CDR1 and CDR2 sequences are SNHLY and FYNNEI. V lost 6 bases and J 3 bases, leaving 9 bases between the germline ends. This CDR3 region has 13 residues. The CDR3 DNA reads TGTGCCAGCAGGGAGGTTGGCTACAATGAGCAGTTCTTC. As protein: CASREVGYNEQFF.

The rearrangement links TRBV7-2 to TRBJ1-5, with TRBD1 as a possible D gene (6 bases). V lost 1 base and J 6 bases, leaving 10 bases between the germline ends. CDR3 length: 14 amino acids. Germline CDR1 and CDR2: SGHTA and FQGNSA. The CDR3 spells CASSLVGAGQPQHF. The CDR3 coding sequence is TGTGCCAGCAGCTTAGTGGGGGCCGGTCAGCCCCAGCATTTT.

The J gene is TRBJ1-1, the V gene TRBV27, with TRBD1 as a possible D gene (6 bases). Germline V CDR1 and CDR2: MNHEY, SMNVEV (reference sequence). Trimming took 4 bases from V and 0 from J, leaving 21 bases between them. The CDR3 runs to 18 residues. The CDR3 DNA is TGTGCCAGCAGTTCCCACAGGGACATCTTCACGCTGAACACTGAAGCTTTCTTT. The encoded protein is CASSSHRDIFTLNTEAFF.

This clone has a single count. The chain recombines TRBV5-4 with TRBJ2-3, with a tentative D call TRBD2 (5 bases). Per germline, CDR1 SGHNT and CDR2 YYREEE (reference sequence). V was clipped by 4 bases and J by 0 bases, with 21 bases between them. The CDR3 runs 18 residues. The DNA of the CDR3 is TGTGCCAGCAGCCCTCCTGAGGTGCCAGCGGTTAGCACAGATACGCAGTATTTT. This encodes CASSPPEVPAVSTDTQYF.

V is TRBV28 and J is TRBJ1-2; 8 bases are shared with TRBD1. Trimming removed 6 bases from V and 2 bases from J; junction bases left unmatched: 8. There are 15 residues in the CDR3. Germline loops: CDR1 MDHEN, CDR2 SYDVKM. Written as DNA, the CDR3 is TGTGCCAGCAGGTCGACAGGGGACCCCAACTATGGCTACACCTTC. Translation gives CASRSTGDPNYGYTF.

This clone came up once. The chain couples TRBV4-2 to TRBJ2-1; 10 bases line up with TRBD2. CDR1 and CDR2 from the germline V gene are LGHNA and YNFKEQ. This CDR3 has 16 amino acids. The V and J ends lost 0 bases and 6 bases, in that order; junction bases with no gene match: 5. The CDR3 reads CASSQERAGGPNEQFF. The CDR3, as DNA: TGTGCCAGCAGCCAAGAGCGAGCGGGAGGGCCCAATGAGCAGTTCTTC.

The chain has TRBV15 and TRBJ2-5, with 7 bases lining up with TRBD2. V gave up 0 bases and J gave up 2 bases; unmatched junction bases: 3. The germline V gene encodes CDR1 LNHNV and CDR2 YYDKDF (reference sequence). This CDR3 is 15 amino acids long. For the CDR3, the DNA is TGTGCCACCAGCAGAGATGGGGGGGGGCAAGAGACCCAGTACTTC. This sequence encodes CATSRDGGGQETQYF.

Only a few counts were recorded for this clone. The chain carries TRBV6-1 and TRBJ1-4, with a tentative D call TRBD1 (6 bases). Germline V gene data show CDR1 as MNHNS and CDR2 as SASEGT. The CDR3 spans 13 residues. Between the trimmed V and J ends, which lost 8 bases and 7 bases, there was a span of 14 bases. CDR3 nucleotides: TGTGCCAGCGCCAGGACAGTGGCTGAAAAACTGTTTTTT. Protein: CASARTVAEKLFF.

The chain is built from TRBV30 and TRBJ1-5; 7 bases align to TRBD1. This CDR3 is 14 amino acids long. Per germline, CDR1 GTSNPN and CDR2 SVGIG (reference sequence). Trimming at V came to 2 bases and at J to 1 base, leaving 2 bases not matched to a gene. CDR3 sequence (DNA): TGTGCCTGGAGTTTAGGGGGCAGCAATCAGCCCCAGCATTTT. Its translation: CAWSLGGSNQPQHF.

The chain employs TRBV6-5 and TRBJ1-1; the match to TRBD1 covers 7 bases. The ends lost 4 bases at V and 5 bases at J; junction bases unmatched: 10. Germline V gene data show CDR1 as MNHEY and CDR2 as SVGAGI. This CDR3 is 15 amino acids long. CDR3 loop: CASSSRQGIGTEAFF. The DNA of the CDR3 is TGTGCCAGCAGTTCCCGACAGGGAATCGGTACTGAAGCTTTCTTT.